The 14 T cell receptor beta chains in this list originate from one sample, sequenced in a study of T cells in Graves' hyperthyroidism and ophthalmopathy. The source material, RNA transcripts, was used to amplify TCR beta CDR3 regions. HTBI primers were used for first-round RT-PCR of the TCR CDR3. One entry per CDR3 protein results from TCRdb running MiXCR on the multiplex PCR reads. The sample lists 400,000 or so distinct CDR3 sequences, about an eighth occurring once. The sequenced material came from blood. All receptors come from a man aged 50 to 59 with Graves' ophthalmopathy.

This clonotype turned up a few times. The CDR3 spells CASSSRKNTEAFF. CDR3 nucleotides: TGTGCCAGTAGTTCCAGAAAAAACACTGAAGCTTTCTTT. The chain couples TRBV19 to TRBJ1-1; D gene uncertain. The CDR3 sequence is 13 residues long. Trimming stripped 5 bases from V and 2 bases from J, with 9 bases between. Germline assignment: CDR1 LNHDA and CDR2 SQIVND (reference sequence).

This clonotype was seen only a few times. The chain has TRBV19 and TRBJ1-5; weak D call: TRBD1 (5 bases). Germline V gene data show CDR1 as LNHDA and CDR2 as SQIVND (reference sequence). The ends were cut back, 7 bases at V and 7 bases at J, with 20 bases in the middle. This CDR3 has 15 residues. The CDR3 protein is CASTLHRIGNQPQHF. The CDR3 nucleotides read TGTGCCAGTACCTTGCACAGGATCGGGAACCAGCCCCAGCATTTT.

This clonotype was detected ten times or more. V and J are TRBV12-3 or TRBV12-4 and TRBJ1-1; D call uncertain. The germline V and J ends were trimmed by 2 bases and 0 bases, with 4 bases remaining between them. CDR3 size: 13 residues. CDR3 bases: TGTGCCAGCAGTTTAAATCTGAACACTGAAGCTTTCTTT. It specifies CASSLNLNTEAFF.

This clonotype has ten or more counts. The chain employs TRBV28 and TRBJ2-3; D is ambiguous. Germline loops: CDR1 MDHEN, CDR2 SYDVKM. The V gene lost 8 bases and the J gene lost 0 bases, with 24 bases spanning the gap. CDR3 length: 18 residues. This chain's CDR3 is CASESTIIPRPSTDTQYF. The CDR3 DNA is TGTGCCAGCGAAAGCACCATCATTCCTAGACCTAGCACAGATACGCAGTATTTT.

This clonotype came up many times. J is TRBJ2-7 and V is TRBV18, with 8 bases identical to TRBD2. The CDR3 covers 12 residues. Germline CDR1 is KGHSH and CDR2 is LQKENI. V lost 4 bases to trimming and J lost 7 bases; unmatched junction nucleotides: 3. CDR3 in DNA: TGTGCCAGCTCACTCCGCGGGGGGGAGCAGTACTTC. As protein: CASSLRGGEQYF. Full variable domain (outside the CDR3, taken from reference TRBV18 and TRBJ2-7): NAGVMQNPRHLVRRRGQEARLRCSPMKGHSHVYWYRQLPEEGLKFMVYLQKENIIDESGMPKERFSAEFPKEGPSILRIQQVVRGDSAAYFCASSLRGGEQYFGPGTRLTVT.

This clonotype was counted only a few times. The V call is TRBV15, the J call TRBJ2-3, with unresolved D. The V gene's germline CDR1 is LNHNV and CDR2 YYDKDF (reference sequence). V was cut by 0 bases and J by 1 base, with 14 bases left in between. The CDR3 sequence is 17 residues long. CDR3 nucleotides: TGTGCCACCAGCAGAGATCCCGTTTGGGTCGGCACAGATACGCAGTATTTT. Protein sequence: CATSRDPVWVGTDTQYF. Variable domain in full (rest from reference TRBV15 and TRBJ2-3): DAMVIQNPRYQVTQFGKPVTLSCSQTLNHNVMYWYQQKSSQAPKLLFHYYDKDFNNEADTPDNFQSRRPNTSFCFLDIRSPGLGDTAMYLCATSRDPVWVGTDTQYFGPGTRLTVL.

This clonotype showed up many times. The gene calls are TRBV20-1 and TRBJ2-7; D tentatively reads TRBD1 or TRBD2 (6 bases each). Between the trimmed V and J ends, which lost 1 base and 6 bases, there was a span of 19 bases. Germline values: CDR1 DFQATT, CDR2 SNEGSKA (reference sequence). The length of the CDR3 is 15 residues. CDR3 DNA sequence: TGCAGTGCTAGAGTAGGGGGGACAACCTTCTCCGAGCAGTACTTC. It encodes CSARVGGTTFSEQYF.

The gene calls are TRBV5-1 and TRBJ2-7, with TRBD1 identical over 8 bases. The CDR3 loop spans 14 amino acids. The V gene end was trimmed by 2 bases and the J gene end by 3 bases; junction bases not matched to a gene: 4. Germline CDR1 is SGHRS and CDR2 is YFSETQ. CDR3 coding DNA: TGCGCCAGCAGCTTCCCTGGGACAGGCTACGAGCAGTACTTC. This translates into CASSFPGTGYEQYF.

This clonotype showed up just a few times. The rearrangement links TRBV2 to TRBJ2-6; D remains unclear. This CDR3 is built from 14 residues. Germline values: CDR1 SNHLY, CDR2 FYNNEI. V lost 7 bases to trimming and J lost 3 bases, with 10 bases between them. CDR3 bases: TGTGCCAGCATCACCCCTCTTGGGGCCAACGTCCTGACTTTC. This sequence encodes CASITPLGANVLTF.

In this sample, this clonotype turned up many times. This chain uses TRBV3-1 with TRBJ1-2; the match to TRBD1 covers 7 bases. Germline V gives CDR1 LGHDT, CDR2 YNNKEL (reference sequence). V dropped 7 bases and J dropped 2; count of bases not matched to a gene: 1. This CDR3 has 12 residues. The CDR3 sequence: CASTRGNYGYTF. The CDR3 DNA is TGTGCCAGCACCAGGGGGAACTATGGCTACACCTTC. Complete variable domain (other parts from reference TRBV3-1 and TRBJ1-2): DTAVSQTPKYLVTQMGNDKSIKCEQNLGHDTMYWYKQDSKKFLKIMFSYNNKELIINETVPNRFSPKSPDKAHLNLHINSLELGDSAVYFCASTRGNYGYTFGSGTRLTVV.

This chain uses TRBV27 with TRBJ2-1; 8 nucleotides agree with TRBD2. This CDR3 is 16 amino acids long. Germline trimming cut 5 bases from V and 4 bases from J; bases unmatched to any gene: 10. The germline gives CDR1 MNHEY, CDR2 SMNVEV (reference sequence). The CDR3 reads CASSISPSGSYNEQFF. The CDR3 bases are TGTGCCAGCAGTATCTCCCCCAGCGGGAGTTACAATGAGCAGTTCTTC.

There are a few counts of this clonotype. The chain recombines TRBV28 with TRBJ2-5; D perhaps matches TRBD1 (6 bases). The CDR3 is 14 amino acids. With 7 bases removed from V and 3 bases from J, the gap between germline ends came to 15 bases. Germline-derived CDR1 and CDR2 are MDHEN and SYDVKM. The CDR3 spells CASTEQGREETQYF. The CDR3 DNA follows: TGTGCCAGCACTGAACAGGGAAGAGAAGAGACCCAGTACTTC.

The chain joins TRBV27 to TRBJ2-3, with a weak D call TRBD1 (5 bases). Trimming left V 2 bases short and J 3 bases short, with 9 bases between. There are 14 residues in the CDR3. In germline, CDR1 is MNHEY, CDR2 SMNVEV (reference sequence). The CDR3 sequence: CASSLNRKTDTQYF. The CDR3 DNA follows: TGTGCCAGCAGTTTAAACAGGAAAACAGATACGCAGTATTTT.

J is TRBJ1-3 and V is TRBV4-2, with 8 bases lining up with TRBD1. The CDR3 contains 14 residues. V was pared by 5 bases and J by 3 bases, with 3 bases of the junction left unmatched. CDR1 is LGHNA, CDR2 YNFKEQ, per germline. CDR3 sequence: CASSLTGDGNTIYF. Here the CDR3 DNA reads TGTGCCAGCAGCTTGACAGGGGATGGAAACACCATATATTTT.